This entry lists 14 T cell receptor beta chains sequenced from one sample in a study of CD8+ T cells in alopecia areata. Reverse transcribed after extraction, RNA yielded cDNA as the sequencing template. The protocol was immunoSEQ multiplex PCR, while the TCRdb copy is restricted to in-frame clones and leaves out a portion. The data contain around 120,000 clones, roughly 66% of them singletons. The sequencing sample was made of CD4+ T cells sorted from blood. All receptors derive from a human donor in good health.

The chain employs TRBV7-8 and TRBJ2-7; a possible D gene is TRBD2 (5 bases). Trimming took 4 bases from V and 4 from J, leaving 20 bases between them. This CDR3 has 16 residues. Germline CDR1 is SGHVS and CDR2 is FQNEAQ. The CDR3 bases are TGTGCCAGCAGCTCAACGCGGACCCTGTCGGGATACGAGCAGTACTTC. Translated, it gives CASSSTRTLSGYEQYF.

The J gene is TRBJ1-2, the V gene TRBV14; tentatively, D is TRBD1 (5 bases). The CDR3 has 13 amino acids. With 5 bases removed from V and 5 bases from J, the gap between germline ends came to 12 bases. Germline assignment: CDR1 SGHDN and CDR2 FVKESK. The CDR3 protein is CASSYSEGYGYTF. DNA for the CDR3: TGTGCCAGCAGCTACTCGGAGGGGTATGGCTACACCTTC.

J is TRBJ2-3 and V is TRBV6-1; 10 bases are a match to TRBD2. Germline V lookup: CDR1 MNHNS, CDR2 SASEGT. The V and J ends lost 6 bases and 2 bases, in that order; junction bases with no gene match: 5. This CDR3 comprises 15 residues. The CDR3 is CASSLAGAFTDTQYF. The DNA for the CDR3 is TGTGCCAGCAGCCTAGCGGGGGCCTTCACAGATACGCAGTATTTT.

The chain couples TRBV29-1 to TRBJ2-7, with D uncertain. Germline CDR1 and CDR2: SQVTM and ANQGSEA. This CDR3 spans 12 amino acids. The V end lost 7 bases, the J end lost 6 bases, and 16 bases lay between the germline ends. The CDR3 coding sequence is TGCAGCGCCATGGACGGTCCTATCGAGCAGTACTTC. It yields the protein CSAMDGPIEQYF.

The V call is TRBV15, the J call TRBJ1-1; TRBD1 matches 7 bases. The length of the CDR3 is 13 residues. With 5 bases clipped from V and 5 bases from J, the junction kept 5 bases outside the gene matches. CDR1 is LNHNV and CDR2 is YYDKDF in the germline V gene (reference sequence). The CDR3 loop reads CATSWQGGTEAFF. The CDR3 DNA follows: TGTGCCACCAGCTGGCAGGGGGGGACTGAAGCTTTCTTT.

This sequence joins TRBV2 and TRBJ1-1, with TRBD1 as a possible D gene (5 bases). This CDR3 is built from 12 residues. CDR1 is SNHLY, CDR2 FYNNEI, per germline. The V end was cut by 4 bases, the J end by 11 bases, with 14 bases between. This CDR3 reads CASSGGSPGAFF. The CDR3 nucleotides read TGTGCCAGCAGTGGGGGCTCTCCTGGTGCTTTCTTT.

This rearrangement joins TRBV11-2 to TRBJ1-6; no firm D call. This CDR3 has 14 amino acids. Trimming shortened V by 5 bases and J by 9 bases, and 14 bases separated the two germline ends. In germline, CDR1 is SGHAT, CDR2 FQNNGV. For the CDR3, the DNA is TGTGCCAGCAGCCGAGACATCTTGACTTCACCCCTCCACTTT. Translating gives CASSRDILTSPLHF.

The genes are TRBV11-2 and TRBJ1-3; D is possibly TRBD1 (6 bases). Deletions cut 0 bases from V and 3 bases from J, with 9 bases between. The CDR3 sequence is 15 residues long. Per the germline V gene, CDR1 is SGHAT and CDR2 is FQNNGV. CDR3 amino acids: CASSLEGAVGNTIYF. In nucleotides, the CDR3 is TGTGCCAGCAGCTTAGAGGGGGCGGTTGGAAACACCATATATTTT.

J is TRBJ1-2 and V is TRBV4-1; D not resolved. The CDR3 loop spans 13 amino acids. V lost 2 bases and J lost 2, with 6 bases in between. CDR1 is MGHRA and CDR2 is YSYEKL in the germline V gene. This CDR3 is CASSQSRNYGYTF. The CDR3 DNA sequence: TGCGCCAGCAGCCAATCCCGCAACTATGGCTACACCTTC.

This clone was observed a few times. J is TRBJ2-5 and V is TRBV5-1; D assignment may be TRBD1 or TRBD2 (5 bases each). Germline CDR1 is SGHRS and CDR2 is YFSETQ. This CDR3 has 14 residues. The V end was cut by 0 bases, the J end by 5 bases, with 11 bases between. The CDR3 nucleotides are TGCGCCAGCAGCTTGGGAGGGGCGCGGGAGACCCAGTACTTC. Its protein is CASSLGGARETQYF. The variable domain in full, completed from reference TRBV5-1 and TRBJ2-5, reads KAGVTQTPRYLIKTRGQQVTLSCSPISGHRSVSWYQQTPGQGLQFLFEYFSETQRNKGNFPGRFSGRQFSNSRSEMNVSTLELGDSALYLCASSLGGARETQYFGPGTRLLVL.

The V and J genes are TRBV7-9 and TRBJ1-2; perhaps TRBD1 as D (5 bases). The germline CDR1 and CDR2 sequences are SEHNR and FQNEAQ (reference sequence). V lost 2 bases and J lost 8, with 12 bases in between. CDR3 length: 13 residues. CDR3 residues: CASSLSQGSGYTF. CDR3 DNA sequence: TGTGCCAGCAGCTTATCCCAGGGTAGCGGCTACACCTTC.

The chain joins TRBV29-1 to TRBJ1-1; perhaps TRBD1 as D (5 bases). Germline CDR1 and CDR2: SQVTM and ANQGSEA. The CDR3 is made up of 14 amino acids. The ends were cut back, 0 bases at V and 4 bases at J, with 12 bases in the middle. The CDR3 nucleotides are TGCAGCGTTGAAGAGTTTCAGGGCTTCACTGAAGCTTTCTTT. It translates to CSVEEFQGFTEAFF. The full variable domain, completed using reference TRBV29-1 and TRBJ1-1, is SAVISQKPSRDICQRGTSLTIQCQVDSQVTMMFWYRQQPGQSLTLIATANQGSEATYESGFVIDKFPISRPNLTFSTLTVSNMSPEDSSIYLCSVEEFQGFTEAFFGQGTRLTVV.

This chain links TRBV11-2 with TRBJ1-2; 9 nucleotides align to TRBD1. CDR3 length: 12 residues. V gave up 5 bases and J gave up 7 bases; unmatched junction bases: 2. The germline V gene has CDR1 SGHAT and CDR2 FQNNGV. The CDR3 is CASSRTGVGYTF. The CDR3 DNA is TGTGCCAGCAGCAGGACAGGGGTTGGCTACACCTTC.

This clone was seen just once. The rearrangement uses TRBV2 and TRBJ2-3; TRBD1 agrees at 9 bases. The CDR3 has 13 residues. Germline lookup yields CDR1 SNHLY and CDR2 FYNNEI. Losses at the gene ends were 10 bases for V and 4 bases for J; bases not matched to a gene: 6. In DNA, the CDR3 is TGTGCCACCCGGACAGGGGAGGCAGATACGCAGTATTTT. Its translation is CATRTGEADTQYF.